This T cell receptor (beta chain) derives from a study of blood T cell repertoires in COVID-19. The junction had 11 bases not matched to a gene; V was cut back by 4 bases and J by 5 bases. This CDR3 has 16 residues. From germline, CDR1 is SGHRS and CDR2 YFSETQ. Profiled with immunoSEQ multiplex PCR; TCRdb holds only in-frame clones, not every one. This table holds 63,000 or so clones, around nine tenths found once. The chain recombines TRBV5-1 with TRBJ1-5; 8 nucleotides agree with TRBD1. The source of this sequence is a human donor in a cohort sampled during active COVID-19. The material sequenced was peripheral blood. The chain's CDR3 is CASSPGPTGGHQPQHF. CDR3 coding DNA: TGCGCCAGCAGCCCCGGGCCAACAGGGGGGCATCAGCCCCAGCATTTT. Looking up the rest from reference TRBV5-1 and TRBJ1-5 gives the full variable domain: KAGVTQTPRYLIKTRGQQVTLSCSPISGHRSVSWYQQTPGQGLQFLFEYFSETQRNKGNFPGRFSGRQFSNSRSEMNVSTLELGDSALYLCASSPGPTGGHQPQHFGDGTRLSIL.